These 25 T cell receptor beta chains came from one sample sequenced in a study of blood T cell repertoires in COVID-19. Generated by immunoSEQ multiplex PCR, the TCRdb table keeps only in-frame clones and is missing some. The sample has 150,000 to 200,000 clones; about 77% are singletons. The sequenced sample was peripheral blood. The source is a woman older than 75 with active or convalescent COVID-19.

The rearrangement links TRBV28 to TRBJ1-5, with a possible D match to TRBD1 (6 bases). Trimming left V 11 bases short and J 5 bases short, with 16 bases between. Germline V lookup: CDR1 MDHEN, CDR2 SYDVKM. This CDR3 region has 13 residues. The CDR3 reads CAAIGGGYQPQHF. The CDR3 region has the DNA TGTGCCGCAATAGGGGGGGGCTATCAGCCCCAGCATTTT.

The V gene is TRBV2, the J gene TRBJ2-3; 10 nucleotides agree with TRBD1. The ends lost 5 bases at V and 5 bases at J; junction bases unmatched: 4. The germline V gene encodes CDR1 SNHLY and CDR2 FYNNEI. The CDR3 contains 14 residues. The CDR3 bases are TGTGCCAGCAGTTGGGACAGGGGAGGAGATACGCAGTATTTT. Residues: CASSWDRGGDTQYF.

This clone was counted only a few times. The rearrangement links TRBV2 to TRBJ2-3; tentative D call: TRBD1 (6 bases). The germline gives CDR1 SNHLY, CDR2 FYNNEI. Trimming cost V 4 bases and J 0 bases, with 11 bases left between them. The CDR3 runs 15 residues. In nucleotides, the CDR3 is TGTGCCAGCAGTGCCGGGACACATAGCACAGATACGCAGTATTTT. Its protein is CASSAGTHSTDTQYF.

The chain has TRBV28 and TRBJ1-5, with D unclear. V lost 6 bases and J 4 bases, leaving 19 bases between the germline ends. The CDR3 extends over 16 amino acids. Germline V gene data show CDR1 as MDHEN and CDR2 as SYDVKM. CDR3 DNA sequence: TGTGCCAGCAGCCGGGGAGGTTTGGGAGGGAATCAGCCCCAGCATTTT. The encoded protein is CASSRGGLGGNQPQHF.

The chain joins TRBV2 to TRBJ1-2; 8 bases line up with TRBD1. Germline V gives CDR1 SNHLY, CDR2 FYNNEI. The CDR3 is 16 residues long. Losses at the gene ends were 2 bases for V and 5 bases for J; bases not matched to a gene: 10. The CDR3 DNA sequence: TGTGCCAGCAGTGAATCCCAGGGGGCTTTCTTTTATGGCTACACCTTC. Translated: CASSESQGAFFYGYTF.

The chain is built from TRBV7-2 and TRBJ1-2; possible D gene TRBD1, 6 bases. The CDR3 is made up of 15 amino acids. The germline V gene encodes CDR1 SGHTA and CDR2 FQGNSA. V dropped 8 bases and J dropped 4 bases, with 20 bases sitting between them. CDR3 nucleotides: TGTGCCAGCGCAAAGACAGGACAGTCTACCTATGGCTACACCTTC. It translates to CASAKTGQSTYGYTF.

The chain has TRBV24-1 and TRBJ2-2; D possibly corresponds to TRBD1 (5 bases). The CDR3 extends over 17 amino acids. The V and J ends lost 3 bases and 0 bases respectively, with 13 bases between them. Germline V lookup: CDR1 KGHDR, CDR2 SFDVKD. Here the CDR3 DNA reads TGTGCCACCAGTGATACCCTAGGGGAATCGAACACCGGGGAGCTGTTTTTT. Its translation is CATSDTLGESNTGELFF.

The rearrangement links TRBV30 to TRBJ1-2, with D perhaps TRBD1 (6 bases). Trimming took off 3 bases at V and 2 bases at J, with 13 bases between the two ends. CDR1 and CDR2 from the germline V gene are GTSNPN and SVGIG (reference sequence). The CDR3 has 14 residues. The CDR3 DNA sequence: TGTGCCTGGAGATCGGGCAGGGGAAACTATGGCTACACCTTC. Protein: CAWRSGRGNYGYTF.

The genes are TRBV5-5 and TRBJ1-1; possibly TRBD1 for D (5 bases). Germline CDR1 is SGHKS and CDR2 is YYEKEE (reference sequence). The length of the CDR3 is 15 residues. Trimming removed 1 base at V and 0 bases at J, with 10 bases between. The CDR3 is CASSLMARVNTEAFF. The CDR3 DNA follows: TGTGCCAGCAGCTTGATGGCCAGGGTGAACACTGAAGCTTTCTTT.

The chain has TRBV28 and TRBJ2-3; D possibly corresponds to TRBD2 (5 bases). The germline V gene has CDR1 MDHEN and CDR2 SYDVKM. The germline V and J ends were trimmed by 3 bases and 11 bases, with 12 bases remaining between them. The CDR3 length is 12 residues. In nucleotides, the CDR3 is TGTGCCAGCAGTTTCAACAACGGAGGGCAGTATTTT. Translating it yields CASSFNNGGQYF. The full variable domain, completed using reference TRBV28 and TRBJ2-3, is DVKVTQSSRYLVKRTGEKVFLECVQDMDHENMFWYRQDPGLGLRLIYFSYDVKMKEKGDIPEGYSVSREKKERFSLILESASTNQTSMYLCASSFNNGGQYFGPGTRLTVL.

The genes are TRBV19 and TRBJ2-5; TRBD1 matches 12 bases. The CDR3 contains 14 residues. Germline V gene lookup returns CDR1 LNHDA and CDR2 SQIVND (reference sequence). V dropped 9 bases and J dropped 5; count of bases not matched to a gene: 7. The CDR3 protein is CASAGTGGFETQYF. The CDR3 coding sequence is TGTGCCAGCGCCGGGACAGGGGGCTTCGAGACCCAGTACTTC.

The genes are TRBV27 and TRBJ1-2; a possible D gene is TRBD1 (5 bases). Trimming took off 5 bases at V and 4 bases at J, with 14 bases between the two ends. The CDR3 has 14 residues. Per the germline V gene, CDR1 is MNHEY and CDR2 is SMNVEV (reference sequence). CDR3: CASSDQGTTYGYTF. In DNA, the CDR3 is TGTGCCAGCAGTGATCAGGGCACCACCTATGGCTACACCTTC.

V and J are TRBV28 and TRBJ1-2, with 7 bases aligning to TRBD1. V dropped 3 bases and J dropped 7; count of bases not matched to a gene: 11. CDR3 length: 15 residues. CDR1 and CDR2 from the germline V gene are MDHEN and SYDVKM. DNA for the CDR3: TGTGCCAGCAGTTTCCCGGACAGGCCGAGGGGTGGCTACACCTTC. The encoded protein is CASSFPDRPRGGYTF.

The chain employs TRBV29-1 and TRBJ2-3, with a possible D match to TRBD1 (6 bases). Germline V gene data show CDR1 as SQVTM and CDR2 as ANQGSEA. This CDR3 is built from 14 residues. Trimming took 1 base from V and 2 from J, leaving 10 bases between them. The CDR3 DNA is TGCAGCGTTGAAGGGGGGCGGACCACAGATACGCAGTATTTT. Translated, it gives CSVEGGRTTDTQYF.

This chain joins TRBV12-3 or TRBV12-4 and TRBJ2-1; D is unresolved. The germline V and J ends were trimmed by 1 base and 6 bases, with 4 bases remaining between them. The CDR3 is made up of 12 amino acids. The CDR3 loop reads CASSLVRNEQFF. For the CDR3, the DNA is TGTGCCAGCAGTTTAGTTCGCAATGAGCAGTTCTTC.

This chain joins TRBV28 and TRBJ1-6; 9 bases are a match to TRBD1. The CDR3 extends over 14 amino acids. Germline V lookup: CDR1 MDHEN, CDR2 SYDVKM. After removal of 6 bases from V and 7 bases from J, the junction contained 4 bases not matched to a gene. The CDR3 protein is CASSPGTGNSPLHF. CDR3 nucleotide sequence: TGTGCCAGCAGCCCCGGGACAGGGAATTCACCCCTCCACTTT.

The V and J genes are TRBV5-1 and TRBJ2-5; 8 nucleotides match TRBD1. V shed 0 bases, J shed 5 bases, and the junction held 6 bases outside the gene matches. CDR1 is SGHRS and CDR2 is YFSETQ in the germline V gene. This CDR3 has 15 residues. CDR3 amino acids: CASSLEGQGAETQYF. The DNA for the CDR3 is TGCGCCAGCAGCTTGGAAGGGCAGGGGGCGGAGACCCAGTACTTC.

This chain joins TRBV6-5 and TRBJ1-3; tentatively, D is TRBD1 (6 bases). Trimming stripped 4 bases from V and 4 bases from J, with 11 bases between. CDR3 length equals 14 residues. Germline CDR1 and CDR2: MNHEY and SVGAGI. The CDR3 region has the DNA TGTGCCAGCAGTTCTCGACAGGACGGAAACACCATATATTTT. Translating gives CASSSRQDGNTIYF.

This clone was counted between two and nine times. The chain uses TRBV11-2 and TRBJ2-1; D may be TRBD2 (5 bases). V was clipped by 4 bases and J by 0 bases, with 13 bases between them. This CDR3 contains 16 residues. Germline V lookup: CDR1 SGHAT, CDR2 FQNNGV. Here the CDR3 DNA reads TGTGCCAGCAGCTCCAGAGCGGATAGCTCCTACAATGAGCAGTTCTTC. It yields the protein CASSSRADSSYNEQFF.

The chain employs TRBV7-6 and TRBJ2-5; 8 nucleotides match TRBD2. This CDR3 region has 17 residues. Germline CDR1 SGHVS, CDR2 FNYEAQ. V dropped 1 base and J dropped 5; count of bases not matched to a gene: 12. CDR3 bases: TGTGCCAGCAGCTTAGATGCCGCGGGGGGAAATGGTGAGACCCAGTACTTC. Its protein is CASSLDAAGGNGETQYF. The whole variable domain, remainder taken from reference TRBV7-6 and TRBJ2-5, is GAGVSQSPRYKVTKRGQDVALRCDPISGHVSLYWYRQALGQGPEFLTYFNYEAQQDKSGLPNDRFSAERPEGSISTLTIQRTEQRDSAMYRCASSLDAAGGNGETQYFGPGTRLLVL.

V and J are TRBV4-1 and TRBJ1-2, with a tentative D call TRBD1 (6 bases). This CDR3 is built from 16 residues. The germline CDR1 and CDR2 sequences are MGHRA and YSYEKL. V lost 4 bases and J lost 8, with 23 bases in between. CDR3 coding DNA: TGCGCCAGCAGCCTGGCGGGTCAGGGGACGGCAATCGGCTACACCTTC. Translating gives CASSLAGQGTAIGYTF.

This chain uses TRBV5-1 with TRBJ1-1; a possible D gene is TRBD1 (5 bases). The length of the CDR3 is 15 residues. The germline V gene encodes CDR1 SGHRS and CDR2 YFSETQ. Trimming removed 2 bases from V and 0 bases from J, with 11 bases in between. The DNA of the CDR3 is TGCGCCAGCAGCTTCGGGACTGAGATGAACACTGAAGCTTTCTTT. Amino acid sequence: CASSFGTEMNTEAFF.

In this sample, this clone turned up a few times. This chain uses TRBV29-1 with TRBJ2-7, with 11 bases lining up with TRBD1. The CDR3 sequence is 16 residues long. In germline, CDR1 is SQVTM, CDR2 ANQGSEA. The trim removed 3 bases at V and 2 bases at J, leaving 9 bases unmatched. CDR3 sequence (DNA): TGCAGCGTTGAGGCGGACAGGGGGCCCTTGGCCTACGAGCAGTACTTC. It is translated as CSVEADRGPLAYEQYF.

This clone was recorded only once. The J gene is TRBJ2-1, the V gene TRBV9; D is possibly TRBD2 (5 bases). V was pared by 3 bases and J by 5 bases, with 15 bases between. This CDR3 region has 15 residues. The germline V gene encodes CDR1 SGDLS and CDR2 YYNGEE. The CDR3 sequence is CASSATGNTNNEQFF. CDR3 nucleotide sequence: TGTGCCAGCAGCGCAACCGGGAACACTAACAATGAGCAGTTCTTC. Full variable domain (missing parts from reference TRBV9 and TRBJ2-1): DSGVTQTPKHLITATGQRVTLRCSPRSGDLSVYWYQQSLDQGLQFLIQYYNGEERAKGNILERFSAQQFPDLHSELNLSSLELGDSALYFCASSATGNTNNEQFFGPGTRLTVL.

This clone was recorded once. V usage is TRBV4-1 and J usage is TRBJ2-7; 10 bases map to TRBD2. V shed 2 bases and J 5 bases; nucleotides not matched to a gene: 3. The CDR3 totals 14 residues. The germline gives CDR1 MGHRA, CDR2 YSYEKL. The CDR3 loop reads CASSQLLAGDEQYF. The CDR3 nucleotides are TGCGCCAGCAGCCAACTTCTAGCGGGGGACGAGCAGTACTTC.